The 28 T cell receptor beta chains presented below share a single source sample, sequenced in a study of blood T cell repertoires in COVID-19. Only in-frame clones appear in the TCRdb table, and some are missing; sequencing was by immunoSEQ multiplex PCR. The sample lists hundreds of thousands of clones, approximately 88% seen once, with 6% to 6.5% in the top ten. The sample was PBMCs or T cells enriched from blood (not recorded which). These TCRs come from a woman aged 40 to 49 who had recovered from COVID-19.

This clone was counted a single time. V and J are TRBV28 and TRBJ1-5; 10 bases agree with TRBD1. Per germline, CDR1 MDHEN and CDR2 SYDVKM. The trim removed 7 bases at V and 6 bases at J, leaving 6 bases unmatched. The CDR3 sequence is 14 residues long. CDR3 sequence (DNA): TGTGCCAGCAAACCGGGGACAGGGGTTCAGCCCCAGCATTTT. Translating it yields CASKPGTGVQPQHF.

The chain recombines TRBV4-1 with TRBJ1-2, with 9 positions matching TRBD1. Looked up from germline, CDR1 is MGHRA and CDR2 is YSYEKL. The junction had 0 bases not matched to a gene; V was cut back by 1 base and J by 6 bases. This CDR3 comprises 13 residues. CDR3 protein: CASSQGTGDGYTF. The CDR3 DNA sequence: TGCGCCAGCAGCCAAGGGACAGGGGATGGCTACACCTTC.

The count of this clone is one. The rearrangement links TRBV18 to TRBJ1-6; 8 nucleotides align to TRBD1. V lost 2 bases and J lost 10; bases outside the gene matches: 4. The germline V gene encodes CDR1 KGHSH and CDR2 LQKENI. The CDR3 covers 14 residues. In DNA form, the CDR3 reads TGTGCCAGCTCACCAGGACAGGGAGGCTCACCCCTCCACTTT. It specifies CASSPGQGGSPLHF. Variable domain in full (rest from reference TRBV18 and TRBJ1-6): NAGVMQNPRHLVRRRGQEARLRCSPMKGHSHVYWYRQLPEEGLKFMVYLQKENIIDESGMPKERFSAEFPKEGPSILRIQQVVRGDSAAYFCASSPGQGGSPLHFGNGTRLTVT.

DNA of the CDR3: TGTGCCAGCAGCTTAGGCCTCTATAATGAAAAACTGTTTTTT. It yields the protein CASSLGLYNEKLFF. V is TRBV11-2 and J is TRBJ1-4, with D unresolved. The CDR3 runs 14 residues. Germline V gene data show CDR1 as SGHAT and CDR2 as FQNNGV. Trimming pared 1 base from V and 4 bases from J, leaving 7 bases between. Based on the CDR3 plus reference TRBV11-2 and TRBJ1-4, the full variable domain is EAGVAQSPRYKIIEKRQSVAFWCNPISGHATLYWYQQILGQGPKLLIQFQNNGVVDDSQLPKDRFSAERLKGVDSTLKIQPAKLEDSAVYLCASSLGLYNEKLFFGSGTQLSVL.

The rearrangement links TRBV15 to TRBJ1-4; weak D call: TRBD1 (6 bases). Trimming left V 0 bases short and J 11 bases short, with 16 bases between. This CDR3 has 15 amino acids. Germline assignment: CDR1 LNHNV and CDR2 YYDKDF (reference sequence). In DNA form, the CDR3 reads TGTGCCACCAGCAGAGATCCGACAGGAGGAGGCAAACTGTTTTTT. It is translated as CATSRDPTGGGKLFF.

The chain combines TRBV29-1 with TRBJ1-2, with a weak D call TRBD1 (5 bases). Germline CDR1 reads SQVTM; CDR2 reads ANQGSEA. Trimming removed 3 bases from V and 4 bases from J, with 9 bases in between. The CDR3 is made up of 12 amino acids. CDR3 sequence (DNA): TGCAGCGTTGAGGGGCAGCCCTATGGCTACACCTTC. Protein: CSVEGQPYGYTF.

The gene calls are TRBV24-1 and TRBJ2-6; 8 positions agree with TRBD1. Germline CDR1 and CDR2: KGHDR and SFDVKD. With V trimmed by 5 bases and J by 0 bases, 2 bases remained unmatched. The CDR3 sequence is 16 residues long. The CDR3 region is CATSGQGTSGANVLTF. CDR3 in DNA: TGTGCCACCAGTGGACAGGGGACCTCTGGGGCCAACGTCCTGACTTTC.

The V gene is TRBV15, the J gene TRBJ2-7, with 8 bases matching TRBD2. Germline lookup yields CDR1 LNHNV and CDR2 YYDKDF (reference sequence). This CDR3 comprises 15 residues. V shed 1 base and J 0 bases; nucleotides not matched to a gene: 2. The chain's CDR3 is CATSRAGGSSYEQYF. As DNA, the CDR3 is TGTGCCACCAGCAGAGCGGGGGGGAGCTCCTACGAGCAGTACTTC.

V and J are TRBV29-1 and TRBJ2-1; 9 bases are a match to TRBD2. V lost 7 bases to trimming and J lost 0 bases; unmatched junction nucleotides: 19. The CDR3 sequence is 19 residues long. In germline, CDR1 is SQVTM, CDR2 ANQGSEA. The CDR3 sequence is CSGLQAITGLANSYNEQFF. DNA for the CDR3: TGCAGCGGACTGCAGGCGATAACTGGACTAGCGAACTCCTACAATGAGCAGTTCTTC.

The rearrangement uses TRBV3-1 (or the pseudogene TRBV3-2) and TRBJ2-1, with unresolved D. V lost 5 bases, J lost 0 bases, and 11 bases lay in between. The length of the CDR3 is 15 residues. Germline CDR1 reads LGHDT; CDR2 reads YNNKEL (reference sequence). The CDR3, as DNA: TGTGCCAGCAGCACGACGAGGAGCTCCTACAATGAGCAGTTCTTC. Translating it yields CASSTTRSSYNEQFF.

The chain carries TRBV19 and TRBJ2-4; a weak D match, TRBD1 (5 bases). This CDR3 is 14 amino acids long. Germline CDR1 is LNHDA and CDR2 is SQIVND (reference sequence). V dropped 5 bases and J dropped 9 bases, with 17 bases sitting between them. CDR3 sequence: CASSPSRTQGIQYF. The CDR3 coding sequence is TGTGCCAGTAGTCCCTCCCGGACGCAGGGCATTCAGTACTTC.

The V call is TRBV4-3, the J call TRBJ1-6, with D possibly matching TRBD1 (5 bases). Germline V gene lookup returns CDR1 LGHNA and CDR2 YSLEER. The CDR3 sequence is 15 residues long. Trimming took off 1 base at V and 6 bases at J, with 10 bases between the two ends. The CDR3 sequence is CASSQGGGSNSPLHF. The CDR3, as DNA: TGCGCCAGCAGCCAAGGGGGGGGTTCTAATTCACCCCTCCACTTT.

V usage is TRBV6-5 and J usage is TRBJ2-7; TRBD2 matches at 12 bases. V dropped 4 bases and J dropped 6; count of bases not matched to a gene: 4. Germline loops: CDR1 MNHEY, CDR2 SVGAGI. This CDR3 contains 14 residues. CDR3 in DNA: TGTGCCAGCAGTTCTAGCGGGAGGGCCGCCGAGCAGTACTTC. It yields the protein CASSSSGRAAEQYF.

The chain couples TRBV20-1 to TRBJ2-1; no clear D. The CDR3 extends over 11 amino acids. Trimming removed 4 bases at V and 8 bases at J, with 9 bases between. Germline V gene sequence: CDR1 DFQATT, CDR2 SNEGSKA (reference sequence). The chain's CDR3 is CSATQAHEQFF. In DNA form, the CDR3 reads TGCAGTGCTACCCAGGCACATGAGCAGTTCTTC.

CDR3 sequence reads: CATKGTGLRDSYNEQFF. The CDR3 bases are TGTGCCACAAAGGGCACGGGACTGCGAGACTCCTACAATGAGCAGTTCTTC. This chain links TRBV10-3 with TRBJ2-1; weak D call: TRBD2 (6 bases). V lost 10 bases to trimming and J lost 0 bases, with 22 bases between them. The CDR3 is 17 residues long. Germline CDR1 is ENHRY and CDR2 is SYGVKD.

The rearrangement uses TRBV18 and TRBJ1-1; no firm D call. Trimming pared 3 bases from V and 11 bases from J, leaving 19 bases between. CDR1 and CDR2 (germline): KGHSH, LQKENI. This CDR3 comprises 14 residues. In nucleotides, the CDR3 is TGTGCCAGCTCACCTGATCGGGGAATTGGGGTCGCTTTCTTT. Translated, it gives CASSPDRGIGVAFF.

The chain couples TRBV24-1 to TRBJ2-1; D is unresolved. Trimming cost V 2 bases and J 6 bases, with 7 bases left between them. There are 13 residues in the CDR3. CDR1 is KGHDR and CDR2 is SFDVKD in the germline V gene. The CDR3 bases are TGTGCCACCAGTGATTCGTCGGGCAATGAGCAGTTCTTC. Its translation: CATSDSSGNEQFF.

This clone was counted between two and nine times. This sequence joins TRBV7-8 and TRBJ2-2; D unresolved. Germline lookup yields CDR1 SGHVS and CDR2 FQNEAQ. The ends were cut back, 0 bases at V and 0 bases at J, with 11 bases in the middle. The CDR3 has 17 amino acids. DNA for the CDR3: TGTGCCAGCAGCTTAGCTCCTACTCGTCCGAACACCGGGGAGCTGTTTTTT. This encodes CASSLAPTRPNTGELFF.

The rearrangement uses TRBV10-3 and TRBJ2-1; the match to TRBD2 covers 16 bases. Germline trimming cut 6 bases from V and 8 bases from J; bases unmatched to any gene: 16. Germline V gives CDR1 ENHRY, CDR2 SYGVKD. This CDR3 has 19 amino acids. The CDR3 region is CAISPGTSGRATPTDEQFF. CDR3 in DNA: TGTGCCATCAGCCCCGGGACTAGCGGGAGGGCGACTCCGACGGATGAGCAGTTCTTC.

This chain connects TRBV12-3 or TRBV12-4 to TRBJ2-1; D is unresolved. V was cut by 3 bases and J by 7 bases, with 7 bases left in between. The CDR3 is made up of 12 amino acids. CDR3 amino acids: CASSFLRNEQFF. For the CDR3, the DNA is TGTGCCAGCAGTTTCCTCCGGAATGAGCAGTTCTTC.

The V call is TRBV18, the J call TRBJ2-1; D unclear. Trimming removed 3 bases at V and 8 bases at J, with 8 bases between. Germline-derived CDR1 and CDR2 are KGHSH and LQKENI. The CDR3 is 12 residues long. The CDR3 loop is CASSPTRDEQFF. The CDR3 region has the DNA TGTGCCAGCTCACCTACCCGGGATGAGCAGTTCTTC.

The V gene is TRBV28, the J gene TRBJ2-1; TRBD2 matches at 13 bases. The CDR3 length is 17 residues. V shed 11 bases and J 0 bases; nucleotides not matched to a gene: 10. Germline V gene data show CDR1 as MDHEN and CDR2 as SYDVKM. The CDR3 region has the DNA TGTGCCTCAAGACTAGCGGGAGGCCCGAGCTCCTACAATGAGCAGTTCTTC. Protein sequence: CASRLAGGPSSYNEQFF.

The chain carries TRBV6-6 and TRBJ2-1; TRBD2 matches at 8 bases. Germline lookup yields CDR1 MNHNY and CDR2 SVGAGI (reference sequence). There are 16 residues in the CDR3. V lost 0 bases to trimming and J lost 6 bases; unmatched junction nucleotides: 7. The CDR3 DNA is TGTGCCAGCAGTTACTCCTTTGGACTAGCATCCAATGAGCAGTTCTTC. As protein: CASSYSFGLASNEQFF.

The chain carries TRBV6-2 or TRBV6-3 and TRBJ1-1; D perhaps matches TRBD1 (5 bases). V was trimmed by 4 bases and J by 0 bases, leaving 15 bases between them. The CDR3 has 16 amino acids. Germline V CDR1 and CDR2: MNHEY, SVGEGT. CDR3: CASSFSRARMNTEAFF. The CDR3 bases are TGTGCCAGCAGTTTCAGCAGGGCCCGCATGAACACTGAAGCTTTCTTT.

The gene calls are TRBV6-2 or TRBV6-3 and TRBJ2-7, with 9 bases matching TRBD2. CDR1 and CDR2 (germline): MNHEY, SVGEGT. J was trimmed by 1 base and V by 6 bases; bases with no gene match: 7. The CDR3 spans 15 residues. CDR3 sequence (DNA): TGTGCCAGCAGCCTAGCGGGGACTCGATCCTACGAGCAGTACTTC. This codes for CASSLAGTRSYEQYF.

This chain connects TRBV3-1 (or the pseudogene TRBV3-2) to TRBJ2-5, with D uncertain. Germline loops: CDR1 LGHDT, CDR2 YNNKEL (reference sequence). The CDR3 consists of 12 residues. The ends were cut back, 0 bases at V and 5 bases at J, with 4 bases in the middle. The CDR3 reads CASSQDAETQYF. DNA of the CDR3: TGTGCCAGCAGCCAAGATGCGGAGACCCAGTACTTC.

This sequence joins TRBV28 and TRBJ2-7; D unresolved. The germline V gene encodes CDR1 MDHEN and CDR2 SYDVKM. V was trimmed by 8 bases and J by 8 bases, leaving 19 bases between them. This CDR3 region has 13 residues. CDR3 nucleotide sequence: TGTGCCAGCTTGTCGCAGTTGTCCGCCCAGCAGTACTTC. It is translated as CASLSQLSAQQYF.

The rearrangement uses TRBV4-2 and TRBJ1-5; 9 bases map to TRBD1. CDR3 length: 17 residues. Germline CDR1 reads LGHNA; CDR2 reads YNFKEQ. Trimming at V came to 3 bases and at J to 1 base, leaving 7 bases not matched to a gene. CDR3 sequence: CASSQEEQGASNQPQHF. In nucleotides, the CDR3 is TGTGCCAGCAGCCAGGAAGAACAGGGGGCGAGCAATCAGCCCCAGCATTTT.